The 3 T cell receptor beta chains below were found in one sample sequenced in a study of cytomegalovirus exposure and HLA in healthy donors. Vbeta (60) and Jbeta (13) primers were used in the PCR. Profiling relied on immunoSEQ multiplex PCR, and the TCRdb table lists in-frame clones only, not all of them. The sample lists some 200,000 clones; roughly 76% were seen once. Input material: PBMCs. Receptors were obtained from a man in his forties or fifties in good health and CMV-seropositive.

The V gene is TRBV7-6, the J gene TRBJ1-4; D may be TRBD1 (5 bases). Deletions cut 4 bases from V and 7 bases from J, with 19 bases between. The CDR3 contains 16 residues. Germline loops: CDR1 SGHVS, CDR2 FNYEAQ. The DNA of the CDR3 is TGTGCCAGCAGCTATTCGCTCGGGTCTAGGGGTGAAAAACTGTTTTTT. Amino acids: CASSYSLGSRGEKLFF.

The CDR3 coding sequence is TGTGCCAGCAGCCCAGGACAGGAAATAAACTATGGCTACACCTTC. Protein product: CASSPGQEINYGYTF. This sequence joins TRBV9 and TRBJ1-2, with 7 nucleotides matching TRBD1. Germline loops: CDR1 SGDLS, CDR2 YYNGEE. The V and J ends lost 4 bases and 2 bases, in that order; junction bases with no gene match: 8. The CDR3 has 15 amino acids.

This clone was seen just once. The rearrangement joins TRBV6-1 to TRBJ2-2, with D possibly matching TRBD1 (5 bases). Germline V gene lookup returns CDR1 MNHNS and CDR2 SASEGT. The V end was cut by 5 bases, the J end by 5 bases, with 9 bases between. This CDR3 has 13 amino acids. The CDR3 here is CASSSQGTGELFF. The CDR3 bases are TGTGCCAGCAGTTCCCAGGGAACCGGGGAGCTGTTTTTT.